This T cell receptor (beta chain) was sequenced during a study of CXCR3-negative and CXCR3-positive naive CD8 T cells (dated by TCRdb to about 2019). The study in broad terms: In total, about 150 million TRB reads were obtained, corresponding to roughly 1.5 +/- 0.3 million reads per library. Diversity and physicochemical repertoire analyses were performed on around ten donors pooled from two independent experiments. Naive subsets from five or six donors and memory cells from 3 donors were included in the TRBV-TRBJ cluster analysis. Broad study findings and their caveats: Both naive subsets had comparably high repertoire diversity, while memory CD8+ T cells had much lower repertoire diversity. Freshly isolated PBMCs were used for most assays because CXCR3 expression went down partially after cryopreservation. Because surface CD5, which has been linked to self-reactivity in mice, was comparable between naive subsets, TCR interaction strength was also inferred from TRB CDR3 physicochemical properties. TRBV-TRBJ usage was similar between naive CXCR3-negative and CXCR3-positive cells from the same donor, while memory cells showed distinct patterns. Compared with CXCR3-negative naive cells, CXCR3-positive naive cells had TRB CDR3s with higher hydrophobicity (lower Kidera factor 4), lower energy, and higher strength and volume indices.

For each CD8+ T cell subset, flow sorting was done in triplicate, and 310,000 or so cells per subset went directly into RLT lysis buffer. To keep memory contaminants out, a stringent definition of naive CD8+ T cells was applied: CD45RO-CCR7+CD27+CD95-. Peripheral blood mononuclear cells were isolated from buffy coats using standard density gradient centrifugation. Naive CXCR3-negative and CXCR3-positive CD8+ T cells were flow-sorted using a FACSAria III. An RNeasy Mini Kit was used to extract total RNA from the sorted cells. A word on this clonotype: It lacks a known antigen.

The run used a NextSeq 550. The Human TCR Profiling Kit (MiLaboratory) was used to prepare UMI-labeled 5' RACE TRB cDNA libraries. The full amount of extracted RNA was used for cDNA synthesis, and the full amount of resulting cDNA was used for PCR amplification. Libraries were prepared in parallel with an identical number of PCR cycles. On the authors' methods: With a minimum of two reads required per UMI, MIGEC and MiXCR pulled out about 50,000 +/- 10,000 unique UMI-labeled TRB cDNA molecules from each library. Each library averaged roughly 40,000 +/- 10,000 functional in-frame TRB CDR3 nucleotide clonotypes without stop codons. After each sample was downsampled to 5000 UMI-labeled TRB molecules, VDJtools was used to calculate diversity metrics such as normalized Shannon-Wiener and Chao1. VDJtools was used to calculate clonotype-size-weighted physicochemical properties of the central five CDR3 residues, namely interaction energy, strength, volume and Kidera factor 4. The reads went through TCRdb reprocessing, and each CDR3 protein sequence gets one entry with no DNA. None of the V and J calls come from the authors' own analysis; TCRdb made them. This sample's table lists about 150,000 distinct CDR3 sequences. The ten top clones hold 0.25% to 0.3% of the sample.

Inclusive of the bounding cysteine and phenylalanine, the CDR3 is 16 residues long. The nucleotide record is missing. In the germline V gene, CDR1 corresponds to KGHSH and CDR2 to LQKENI. This clonotype originated in a human donor in good health. Some clones in this sample may be carry-over from other donors' samples. The rearrangement joined TRBV18 to TRBJ2-1; TCRdb gives TRBD1 as the D gene, but with no DNA this cannot be confirmed. Sequences were obtained from naive CXCR3+ CD8+ T cells from blood. The cell subset or site label corresponds to: CD45RO-CCR7+CD27+CD95- naive CD8+ T cells expressing CXCR3 (TNR3+). CDR3 sequence: CASSPLKQGTYNEQFF. The reference TRBV18 and TRBJ2-1 proteins fill in what lies around the CDR3, so the full variable domain reads NAGVMQNPRHLVRRRGQEARLRCSPMKGHSHVYWYRQLPEEGLKFMVYLQKENIIDESGMPKERFSAEFPKEGPSILRIQQVVRGDSAAYFCASSPLKQGTYNEQFFGPGTRLTVL.